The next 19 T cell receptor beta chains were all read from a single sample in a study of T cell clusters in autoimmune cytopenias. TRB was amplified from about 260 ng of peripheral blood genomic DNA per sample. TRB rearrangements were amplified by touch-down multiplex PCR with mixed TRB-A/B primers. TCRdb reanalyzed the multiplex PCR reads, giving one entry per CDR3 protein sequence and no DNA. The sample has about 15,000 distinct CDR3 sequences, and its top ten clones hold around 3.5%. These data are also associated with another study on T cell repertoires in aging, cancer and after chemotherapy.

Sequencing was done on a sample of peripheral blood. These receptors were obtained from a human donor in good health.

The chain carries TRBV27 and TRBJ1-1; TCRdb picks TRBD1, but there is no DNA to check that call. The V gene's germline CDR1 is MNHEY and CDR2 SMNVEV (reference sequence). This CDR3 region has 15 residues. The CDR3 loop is CASSPRTGPTRPAFF.

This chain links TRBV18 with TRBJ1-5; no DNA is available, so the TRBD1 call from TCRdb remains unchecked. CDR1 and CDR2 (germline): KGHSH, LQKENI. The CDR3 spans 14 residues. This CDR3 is CASSPSRGDQPQHF.

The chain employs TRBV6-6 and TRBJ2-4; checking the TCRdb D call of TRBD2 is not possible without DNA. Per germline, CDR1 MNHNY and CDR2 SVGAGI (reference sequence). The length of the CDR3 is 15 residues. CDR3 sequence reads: CASSLSLSGINIQYF.

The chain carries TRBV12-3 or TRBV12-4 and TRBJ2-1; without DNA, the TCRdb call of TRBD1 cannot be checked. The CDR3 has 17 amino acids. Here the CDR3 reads CASSSSFRGPAGNEQFF.

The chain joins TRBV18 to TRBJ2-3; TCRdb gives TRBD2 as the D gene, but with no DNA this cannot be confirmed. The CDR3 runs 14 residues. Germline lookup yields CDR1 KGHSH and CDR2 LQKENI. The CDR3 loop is CASSLGSGRDTQYF.

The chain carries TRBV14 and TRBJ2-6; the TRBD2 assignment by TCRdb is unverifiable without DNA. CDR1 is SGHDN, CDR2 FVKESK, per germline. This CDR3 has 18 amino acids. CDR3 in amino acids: CASSQGLAGAQGANVLTF.

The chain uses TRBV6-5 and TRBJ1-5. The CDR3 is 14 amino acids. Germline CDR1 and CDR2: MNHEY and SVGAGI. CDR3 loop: CASGGETSNQPQHF.

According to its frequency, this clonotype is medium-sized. This chain's CDR3 is CASMPRGLAYNEQFF. The J gene is TRBJ2-1, the V gene TRBV19; the TCRdb D gene call, TRBD2, has no DNA to confirm it. Per the germline V gene, CDR1 is LNHDA and CDR2 is SQIVND (reference sequence). This CDR3 is 15 amino acids long.

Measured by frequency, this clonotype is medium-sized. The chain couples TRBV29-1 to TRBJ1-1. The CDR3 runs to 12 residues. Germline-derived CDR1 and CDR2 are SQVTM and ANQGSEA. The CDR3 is CSVEVRVKVAFF.

This chain's CDR3 is CAWSVPDTQYF. This sequence joins TRBV30 and TRBJ2-3. The CDR3 loop spans 11 amino acids. Germline V lookup: CDR1 GTSNPN, CDR2 SVGIG (reference sequence). Full variable domain (missing parts from reference TRBV30 and TRBJ2-3): SQTIHQWPATLVQPVGSPLSLECTVEGTSNPNLYWYRQAAGRGLQLLFYSVGIGQISSEVPQNLSASRPQDRQFILSSKKLLLSDSGFYLCAWSVPDTQYFGPGTRLTVL.

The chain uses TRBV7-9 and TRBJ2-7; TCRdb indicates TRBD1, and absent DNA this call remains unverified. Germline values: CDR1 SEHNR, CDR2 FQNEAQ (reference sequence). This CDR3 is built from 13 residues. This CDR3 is CASSLVPGHEQYF.

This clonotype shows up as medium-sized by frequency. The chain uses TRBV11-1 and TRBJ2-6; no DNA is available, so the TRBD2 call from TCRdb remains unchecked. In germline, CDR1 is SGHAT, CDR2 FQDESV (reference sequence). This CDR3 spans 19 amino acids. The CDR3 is CASSFRRGLAGAGANVLTF.

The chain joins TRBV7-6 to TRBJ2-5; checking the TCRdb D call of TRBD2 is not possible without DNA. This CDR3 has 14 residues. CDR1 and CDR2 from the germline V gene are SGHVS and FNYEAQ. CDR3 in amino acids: CASSRTGTRETQYF.

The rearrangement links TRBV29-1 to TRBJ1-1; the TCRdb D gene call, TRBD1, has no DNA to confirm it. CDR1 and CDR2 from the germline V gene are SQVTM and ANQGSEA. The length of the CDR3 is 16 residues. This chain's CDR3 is CSVEGLVPEMNTEAFF.

This CDR3 reads CASYPRLAGGGGQETQYF. This chain joins TRBV6-5 and TRBJ2-5; the TCRdb call, TRBD2, lacks DNA for checking. The CDR3 is 18 amino acids. Germline CDR1 MNHEY, CDR2 SVGAGI.

CDR3 sequence: CSVTDSMQGQPQHF. The gene calls are TRBV29-1 and TRBJ1-5; lacking DNA, the TRBD1 call made by TCRdb goes unchecked. This CDR3 contains 14 residues. In germline, CDR1 is SQVTM, CDR2 ANQGSEA.

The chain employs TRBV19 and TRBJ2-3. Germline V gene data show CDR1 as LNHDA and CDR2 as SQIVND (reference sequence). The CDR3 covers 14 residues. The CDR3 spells CASSELTRTDTQYF.

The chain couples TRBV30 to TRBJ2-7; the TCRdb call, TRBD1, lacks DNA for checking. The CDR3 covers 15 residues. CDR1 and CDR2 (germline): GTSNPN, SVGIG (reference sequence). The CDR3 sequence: CAWSVLGGQPYEQYF.

CDR3: CATSDTGTPAGQPQHF. The rearrangement links TRBV24-1 to TRBJ1-5; checking the TCRdb D call of TRBD1 is not possible without DNA. The germline gives CDR1 KGHDR, CDR2 SFDVKD. The CDR3 consists of 16 residues.